This TCR beta chain derives from a study of blood T cells in healthy people across ages. The sample providers were healthy Caucasian people from Russia, aged roughly 6 to 90. The ends lost 3 bases at V and 4 bases at J; junction bases unmatched: 8. The germline gives CDR1 MNHEY, CDR2 SMNVEV (reference sequence). This CDR3 contains 16 residues. Notes on the study in general: One million T cells yielded diversity estimates that were considered underestimates. Per-million-T-cell TCR beta diversity fell roughly linearly with age.

The sample holds a few counts of this clonotype. Its target is unknown. Primers used in a second PCR of roughly 7 to 11 cycles were a sample-barcoded 5' primer and a J-beta primer mix. MiXCR, applied by TCRdb to the 5' RACE reads, yields one record per CDR3 protein. The sample yields over a million distinct CDR3 sequences, 45% to 70% seen once. What was sequenced was blood. The TCR originated in a man between 18 and 29 years old in good health. This chain uses TRBV27 with TRBJ2-5; TRBD1 agrees at 10 bases. The DNA for the CDR3 is TGTGCCAGCAGTTTGGACAGGGGGAACGCCAGAGAGACCCAGTACTTC. Amino acid sequence: CASSLDRGNARETQYF.